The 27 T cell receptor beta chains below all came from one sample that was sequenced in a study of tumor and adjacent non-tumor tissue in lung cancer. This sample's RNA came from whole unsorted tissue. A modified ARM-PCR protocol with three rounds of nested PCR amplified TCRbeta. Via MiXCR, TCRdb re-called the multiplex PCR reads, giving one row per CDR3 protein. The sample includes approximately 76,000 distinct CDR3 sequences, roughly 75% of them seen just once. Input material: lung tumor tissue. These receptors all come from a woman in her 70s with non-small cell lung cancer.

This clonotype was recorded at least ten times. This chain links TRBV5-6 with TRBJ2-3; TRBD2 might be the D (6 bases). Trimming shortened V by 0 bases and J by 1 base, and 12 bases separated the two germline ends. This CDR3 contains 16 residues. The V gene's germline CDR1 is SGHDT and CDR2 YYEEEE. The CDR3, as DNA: TGTGCCAGCAGCTTGGATCGGCAGCGGGGCACAGATACGCAGTATTTT. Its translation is CASSLDRQRGTDTQYF.

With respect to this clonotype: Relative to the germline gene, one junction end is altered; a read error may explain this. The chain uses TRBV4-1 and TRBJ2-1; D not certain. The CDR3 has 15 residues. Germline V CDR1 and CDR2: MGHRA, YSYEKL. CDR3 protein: CVSSQPSTLSNEQFF. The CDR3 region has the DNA TGCGTCAGCAGCCAACCTAGTACCCTCAGCAATGAACAGTTCTTC.

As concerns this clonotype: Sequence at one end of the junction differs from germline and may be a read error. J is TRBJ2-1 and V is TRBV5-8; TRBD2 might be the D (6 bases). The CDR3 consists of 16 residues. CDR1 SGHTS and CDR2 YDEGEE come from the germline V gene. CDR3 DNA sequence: TGTGCCAGCAGCATGTCAGGACTAACGGGAGTTGGTGAGCAATTCTTC. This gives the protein CASSMSGLTGVGEQFF.

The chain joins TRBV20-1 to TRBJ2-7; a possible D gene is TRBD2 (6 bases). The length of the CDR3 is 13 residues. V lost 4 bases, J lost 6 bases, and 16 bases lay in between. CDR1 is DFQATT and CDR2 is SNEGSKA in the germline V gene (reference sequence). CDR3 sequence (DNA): TGCAGTGCTAATCGGGGTAGCGGTTTCGAGCAGTACTTC. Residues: CSANRGSGFEQYF.

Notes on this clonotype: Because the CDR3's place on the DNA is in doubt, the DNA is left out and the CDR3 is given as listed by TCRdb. This chain's CDR3 is CSVARGADGNEKLSF. The chain recombines TRBV29-1 with TRBJ1-4. The CDR3 spans 15 amino acids, including both terminal residues. Germline V CDR1 and CDR2: SQVTM, ANQGSEA.

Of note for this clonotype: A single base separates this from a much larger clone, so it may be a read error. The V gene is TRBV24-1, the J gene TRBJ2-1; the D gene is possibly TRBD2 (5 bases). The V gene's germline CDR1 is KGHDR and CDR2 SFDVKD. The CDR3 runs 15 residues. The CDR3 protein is CATSDRWTRYNEHFF. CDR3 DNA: TGTGCCACCAGTGATCGGTGGACTCGCTACAATGAGCATTTCTTC.

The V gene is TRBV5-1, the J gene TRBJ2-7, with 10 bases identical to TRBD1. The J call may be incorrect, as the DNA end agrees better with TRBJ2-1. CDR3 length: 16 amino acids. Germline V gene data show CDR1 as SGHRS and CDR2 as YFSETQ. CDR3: CASSLGTGGITYEQFF. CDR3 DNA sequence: TGCGCCAGCAGCTTGGGGACAGGGGGAATAACCTACGAGCAGTTCTTC.

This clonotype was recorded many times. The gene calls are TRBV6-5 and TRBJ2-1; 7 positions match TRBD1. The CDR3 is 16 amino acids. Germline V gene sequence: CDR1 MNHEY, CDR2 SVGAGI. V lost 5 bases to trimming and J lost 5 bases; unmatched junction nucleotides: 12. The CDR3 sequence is CASSTYRGTADNEQFF. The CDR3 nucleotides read TGTGCCAGCAGTACTTACAGGGGCACCGCCGACAATGAGCAGTTCTTC.

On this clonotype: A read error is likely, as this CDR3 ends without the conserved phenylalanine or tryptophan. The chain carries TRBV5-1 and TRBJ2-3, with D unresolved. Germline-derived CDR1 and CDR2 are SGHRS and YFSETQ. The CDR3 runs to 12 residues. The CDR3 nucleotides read TGCACCAGCAGTCGGGCTTCAGATACGCAGTATTTA. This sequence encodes CTSSRASDTQYL.

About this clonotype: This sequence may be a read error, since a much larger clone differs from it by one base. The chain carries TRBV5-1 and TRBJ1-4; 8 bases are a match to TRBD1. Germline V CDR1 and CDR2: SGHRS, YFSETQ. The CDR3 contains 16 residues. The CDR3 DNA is TGCGCCAGCAACTTGGATGGAGACAGGGGAGATGAAAAACTGTTTTTT. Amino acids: CASNLDGDRGDEKLFF.

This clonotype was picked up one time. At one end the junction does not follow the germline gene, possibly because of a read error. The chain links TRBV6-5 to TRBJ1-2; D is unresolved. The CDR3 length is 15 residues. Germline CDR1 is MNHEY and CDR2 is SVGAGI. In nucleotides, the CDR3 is TGTGCCAGCAGTTGCTCCAGCGACATGAACTATGGCTACACTTTC. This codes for CASSCSSDMNYGYTF.

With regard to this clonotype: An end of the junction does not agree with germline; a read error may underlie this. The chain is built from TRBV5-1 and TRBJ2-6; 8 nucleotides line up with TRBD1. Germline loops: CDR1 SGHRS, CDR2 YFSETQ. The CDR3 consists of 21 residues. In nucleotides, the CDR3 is TGCGCCAGCAGCTTGGTGGGCTCCGGGGACAGGATCCTCTCTGGGGCCAACATCCTGACTTTC. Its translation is CASSLVGSGDRILSGANILTF.

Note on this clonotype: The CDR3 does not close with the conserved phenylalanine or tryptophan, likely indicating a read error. CDR3 residues: CTSRQGAIDGYTV. The CDR3 nucleotides are TGTACCAGCAGACAGGGGGCTATAGATGGCTACACCGTC. The chain carries TRBV6-1 and TRBJ1-2; 10 nucleotides match TRBD1. This CDR3 comprises 13 residues. Germline V lookup: CDR1 MNHNS, CDR2 SASEGT.

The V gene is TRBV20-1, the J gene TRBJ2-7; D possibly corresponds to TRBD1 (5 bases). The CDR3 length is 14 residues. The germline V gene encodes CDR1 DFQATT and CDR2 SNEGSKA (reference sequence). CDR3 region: CRAHQGVAAAEQYF. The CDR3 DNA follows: TGCAGAGCTCACCAAGGGGTGGCAGCAGCCGAGCAGTACTTC.

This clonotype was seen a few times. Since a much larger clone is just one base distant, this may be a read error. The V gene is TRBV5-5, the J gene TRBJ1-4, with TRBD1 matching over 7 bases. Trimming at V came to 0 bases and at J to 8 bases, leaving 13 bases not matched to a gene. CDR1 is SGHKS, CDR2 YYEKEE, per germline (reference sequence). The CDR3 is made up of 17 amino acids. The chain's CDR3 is CASSLGQGVWLDEKLFF. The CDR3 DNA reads TGTGCCAGCAGCTTGGGGCAGGGGGTGTGGTTGGACGAAAAACTGTTTTTT.

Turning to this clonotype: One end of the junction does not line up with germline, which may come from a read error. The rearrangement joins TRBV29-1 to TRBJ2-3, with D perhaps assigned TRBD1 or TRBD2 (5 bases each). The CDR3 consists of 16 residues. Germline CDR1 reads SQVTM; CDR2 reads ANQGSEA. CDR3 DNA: TGCAGCGTTGAGGACACCGGGATAGGCCCCCCAGATACGCAGTGTTTT. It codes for CSVEDTGIGPPDTQCF.

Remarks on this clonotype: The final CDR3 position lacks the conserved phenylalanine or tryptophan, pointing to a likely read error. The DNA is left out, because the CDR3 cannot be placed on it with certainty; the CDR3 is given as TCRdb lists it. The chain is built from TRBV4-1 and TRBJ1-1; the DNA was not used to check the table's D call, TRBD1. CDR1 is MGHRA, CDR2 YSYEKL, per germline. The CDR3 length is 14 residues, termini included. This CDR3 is CASSTRTGNTETFL.

The CDR3 is CAWIRPNTQYF. The CDR3 DNA is TGTGCCTGGATCAGGCCAAATACGCAGTATTTT. The J gene is TRBJ2-3, the V gene TRBV30; the D is unclear. Trimming took 4 bases from V and 7 from J, leaving 9 bases between them. Germline CDR1 and CDR2: GTSNPN and SVGIG (reference sequence). CDR3 length: 11 residues.

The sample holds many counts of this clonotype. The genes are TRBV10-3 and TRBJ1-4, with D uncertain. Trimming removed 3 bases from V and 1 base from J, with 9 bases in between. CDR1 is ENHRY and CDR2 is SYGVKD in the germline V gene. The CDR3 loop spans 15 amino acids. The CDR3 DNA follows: TGTGCCATCAGTGATAGTGGGGAAACTAATGAAAAACTGTTTTTT. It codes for CAISDSGETNEKLFF.

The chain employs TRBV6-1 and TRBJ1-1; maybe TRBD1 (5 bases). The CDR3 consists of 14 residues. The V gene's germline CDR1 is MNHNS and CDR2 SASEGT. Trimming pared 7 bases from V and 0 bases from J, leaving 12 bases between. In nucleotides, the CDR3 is TGTGCCAGCATTGATGGACAATTGAACACTGAAGCTTTCTTT. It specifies CASIDGQLNTEAFF.

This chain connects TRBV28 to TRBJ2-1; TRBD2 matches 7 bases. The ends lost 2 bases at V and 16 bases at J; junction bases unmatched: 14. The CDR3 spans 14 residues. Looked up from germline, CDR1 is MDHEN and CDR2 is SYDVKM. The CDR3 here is CASSLAGALKSQFF. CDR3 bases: TGTGCCAGCAGTTTAGCGGGAGCCTTAAAATCGCAATTCTTC.

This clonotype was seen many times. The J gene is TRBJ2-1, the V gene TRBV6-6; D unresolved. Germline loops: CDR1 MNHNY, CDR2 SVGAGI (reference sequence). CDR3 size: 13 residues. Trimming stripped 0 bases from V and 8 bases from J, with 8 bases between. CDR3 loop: CASSYSRGYEQFF. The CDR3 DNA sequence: TGTGCCAGCAGTTACTCGAGAGGCTATGAGCAGTTCTTC.

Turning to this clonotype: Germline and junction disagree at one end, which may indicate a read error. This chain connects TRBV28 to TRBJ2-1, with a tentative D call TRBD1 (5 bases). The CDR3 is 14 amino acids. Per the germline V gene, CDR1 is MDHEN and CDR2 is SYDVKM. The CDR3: CASSLVDSYNEQLF. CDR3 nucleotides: TGTGCCAGCAGTTTAGTTGACAGCTACAATGAGCAGTTATTC.

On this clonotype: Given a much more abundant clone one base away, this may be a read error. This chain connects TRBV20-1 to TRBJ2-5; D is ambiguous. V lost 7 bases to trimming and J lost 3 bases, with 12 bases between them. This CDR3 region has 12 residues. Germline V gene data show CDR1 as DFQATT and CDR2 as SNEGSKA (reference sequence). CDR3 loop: CSVRDTKETQYF. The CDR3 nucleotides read TGCAGTGTTCGAGACACAAAAGAGACCCAGTACTTC.

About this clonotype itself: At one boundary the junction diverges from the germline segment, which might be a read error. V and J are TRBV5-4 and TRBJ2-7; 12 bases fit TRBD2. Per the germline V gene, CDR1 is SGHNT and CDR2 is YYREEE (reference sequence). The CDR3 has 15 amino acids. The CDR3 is CANSSQTSGSYGQYF. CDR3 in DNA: TGTGCCAACAGCTCACAGACTAGCGGGAGCTACGGGCAGTACTTC. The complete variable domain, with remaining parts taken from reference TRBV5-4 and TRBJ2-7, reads ETGVTQSPTHLIKTRGQQVTLRCSSQSGHNTVSWYQQALGQGPQFIFQYYREEENGRGNFPPRFSGLQFPNYSSELNVNALELDDSALYLCANSSQTSGSYGQYFGPGTRLTVT.

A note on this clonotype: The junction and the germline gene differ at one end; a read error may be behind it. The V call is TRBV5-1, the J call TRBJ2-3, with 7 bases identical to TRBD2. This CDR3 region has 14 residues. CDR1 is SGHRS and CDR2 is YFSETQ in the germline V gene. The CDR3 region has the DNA TGCTCCAGGAAGCCGGGAGGCCACACAGATACGCAGTATTTT. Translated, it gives CSRKPGGHTDTQYF.

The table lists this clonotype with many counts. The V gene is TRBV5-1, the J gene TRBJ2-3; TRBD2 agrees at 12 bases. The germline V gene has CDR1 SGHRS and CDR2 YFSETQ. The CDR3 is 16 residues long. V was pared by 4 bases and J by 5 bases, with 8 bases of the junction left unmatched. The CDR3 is CASSPRLAGDEDTQYF. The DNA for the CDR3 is TGCGCCAGCAGCCCAAGACTAGCGGGAGATGAAGATACGCAGTATTTT.